This TCR beta chain was sequenced in a study of T cells expressing NK-cell markers. Background on the study: The TCR beta repertoires originated in sorted CD3+CD56+NKG2C+, CD3+CD56+NKG2C- and CD3+CD56-NKG2C+ T cells.

The CDR3 has 16 residues. The V gene's germline CDR1 is DFQATT and CDR2 SNEGSKA (reference sequence). UMI-tagged 5'RACE template switching yielded the TCR beta cDNA. TCRdb re-called the 5' RACE reads, yielding one record per CDR3 amino acid sequence without DNA. This specimen shows 120,000 to 150,000 distinct CDR3 sequences; the ten leading clones hold roughly an eighth. The study's findings and limits: For several donors, the dominant NKG2C+ clonotypes made up about 1.0-7.5% of their CD8+ T cells. Clarity on HCMV specificity was lacking for the expanded NKG2C+ T cell clones.

For this clonotype: Antigen specificity is unknown.

This clonotype was sampled from a man younger than 30 in good health. The chain joins TRBV20-1 to TRBJ2-1; TCRdb's D gene call, TRBD1, goes unchecked for lack of DNA. Specimen: blood T cells: a sorted CD56 or NKG2C T cell subset, CD4+ or CD8+ T cells, or bulk PBMC T cells (not recorded which). This CDR3 reads CSAIGPRERASNEQFF.